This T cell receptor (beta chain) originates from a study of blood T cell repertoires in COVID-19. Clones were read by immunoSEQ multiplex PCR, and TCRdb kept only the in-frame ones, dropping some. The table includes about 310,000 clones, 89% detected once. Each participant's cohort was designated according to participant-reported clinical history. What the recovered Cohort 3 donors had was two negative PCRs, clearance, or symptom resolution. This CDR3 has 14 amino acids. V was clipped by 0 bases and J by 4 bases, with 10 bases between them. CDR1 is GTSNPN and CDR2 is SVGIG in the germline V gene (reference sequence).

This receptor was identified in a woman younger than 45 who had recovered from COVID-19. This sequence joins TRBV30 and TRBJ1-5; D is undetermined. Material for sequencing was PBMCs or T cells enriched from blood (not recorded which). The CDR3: CAWSVGGDNQPQHF. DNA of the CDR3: TGTGCCTGGAGTGTCGGCGGGGATAATCAGCCCCAGCATTTT.